These T cell receptor beta chains were read from a single sample in a study of identical twins. A single record per CDR3 protein comes from TCRdb applying MiXCR to the 5' RACE reads. The table includes a few hundred thousand distinct CDR3 sequences, about 9% detected once. The same data also went into a second study, on yellow fever vaccine responses in identical twins.

The sample consisted of CD8+ T cells sorted from blood. Receptor source: a woman under 30 in good health. Each CDR3 is given with its conserved first and last residue. A D gene is named only where the DNA matches it firmly. Rows may omit the clone size; those that give it use once, few, many or a size class.

few	TRBV12-3/TRBV12-4	TRBJ2-1	NA	TGTGCCAGCAAATACGATAGGGATGAGCAGTTCTTC	CASKYDRDEQFF
few	TRBV11-2	TRBJ2-3	TRBD2	TGTGCCAGCAGCTTAGATATAGCGGGAGGGCCCACAGATACGCAGTATTTT	CASSLDIAGGPTDTQYF
many	TRBV14	TRBJ2-7	TRBD1	TGTGCCAGCAGCCCACGCGAGACAGGGACCTACGAGCAGTACTTC	CASSPRETGTYEQYF
many	TRBV18	TRBJ2-3	NA	TGTGCCAGCTCACCACCAAAGCCTAAAACTTCAACAGATACGCAGTATTTT	CASSPPKPKTSTDTQYF
few	TRBV27	TRBJ2-3	NA	TGTGCCAGCAGTTCCCTAATCACAGATACGCAGTATTTT	CASSSLITDTQYF
NA	TRBV29-1	TRBJ2-7	TRBD1	TGCAGCGGCGCGGGACAGGTGACGGGCGAGCAGTACTTC	CSGAGQVTGEQYF
few	TRBV27	TRBJ2-7	TRBD2	TGTGCCAGCAGTTTAAGTCTAGCGGTCTCCTACGAGCAGTACTTC	CASSLSLAVSYEQYF
NA	TRBV13	TRBJ2-1	TRBD1	TGTGCCAGCAGCCGGTGGCCGGGACAGGGTTTGGATGAGCAGTTCTTC	CASSRWPGQGLDEQFF
few	TRBV6-2/TRBV6-3	TRBJ2-3	TRBD2	TGTGCCAGCAGTCCGGCGGGGGACACAGATACGCAGTATTTT	CASSPAGDTDTQYF
few	TRBV20-1	TRBJ2-7	TRBD2	TGCAGTGCTAGAGGACTAGCGGGAGAGCCGGAGGGCCGGGCCTACGAGCAGTACTTC	CSARGLAGEPEGRAYEQYF
NA	TRBV30	TRBJ2-3	TRBD1	TGTGCCGGACCGGACAGGGCGATCACAGATACGCAGTATTTT	CAGPDRAITDTQYF
NA	TRBV29-1	TRBJ2-1	TRBD1	TGCAGCGTTGTAGACAGGGGACCCTACAATGAGCAGTTCTTC	CSVVDRGPYNEQFF
few	TRBV10-2	TRBJ2-2	NA	TGCGCCAGCAGTTTGTATTTAACCGGGGAGCTGTTTTTT	CASSLYLTGELFF
many	TRBV28	TRBJ2-7	TRBD2	TGTGCCAGCAGTTTGTGGGGACTAGCGGGCCACGAGCAGTACTTC	CASSLWGLAGHEQYF
NA	TRBV20-1	TRBJ2-7	TRBD2	TGCAGTGCCACTACCGGTTGGGGCGGGGGCGAGCAGTACTTC	CSATTGWGGGEQYF
many	TRBV15	TRBJ2-3	NA	TGTGCCACAGATCAGGGCTACACAGATACGCAGTATTTT	CATDQGYTDTQYF
few	TRBV12-3/TRBV12-4	TRBJ2-3	TRBD1	TGTGCCAGCAGTTTCTTACAGGGGGCATCGAGCACAGATACGCAGTATTTT	CASSFLQGASSTDTQYF
few	TRBV6-2/TRBV6-3	TRBJ2-7	TRBD1	TGTGCCAGCAGCGACAGGGAGTTTCTGATCTACGAGCAGTACTTC	CASSDREFLIYEQYF
NA	TRBV27	TRBJ2-7	NA	TGTGCCAGCAGGGGGGGGCCGGTAGAGCAGTACTTC	CASRGGPVEQYF
few	TRBV28	TRBJ2-7	NA	TGTGCCAGCAGCCGCCCGGTGGTTGGCTACGAGCAGTACTTC	CASSRPVVGYEQYF
NA	TRBV27	TRBJ2-1	NA	TGTGCCAGCAGTTTAAACTCGAATGAGCAGTTCTTC	CASSLNSNEQFF
many	TRBV5-1	TRBJ2-1	NA	TGCGCCAGCAGCTTGGCGGGACCAACCTACAATGAGCAGTTCTTC	CASSLAGPTYNEQFF
NA	TRBV20-1	TRBJ2-7	NA	TGCAGTGCTAGAGAGGGAAACAGGGCCTACGTGCAGTACTTC	CSAREGNRAYVQYF
NA	TRBV4-2	TRBJ2-1	TRBD2	TGTGCCAGCAGCCTTCAACTAGCGAACTACAATGAGCAGTTCTTC	CASSLQLANYNEQFF
many	TRBV11-2	TRBJ1-1	NA	TGTGCCAGCAGCTTATTGAACACTGAAGCTTTCTTT	CASSLLNTEAFF
many	TRBV2	TRBJ2-3	TRBD2	TGTGCCAGCACAAGGACTAGCTGGGAGGCAGATACGCAGTATTTT	CASTRTSWEADTQYF
NA	TRBV5-1	TRBJ2-3	NA	TGCGCCAGGGCTTTGGGGAGCACAGATACGCAGTATTTT	CARALGSTDTQYF
many	TRBV29-1	TRBJ2-3	NA	TGCAGCGTAGAGACAGGCGCAGATACGCAGTATTTT	CSVETGADTQYF
NA	TRBV18	TRBJ2-7	NA	TGTGCCAGCTCACCCGCTGGATCCGAGCAGTACTTC	CASSPAGSEQYF
few	TRBV9	TRBJ2-1	TRBD2	TGTGCCAGCAGCGCAATGACTAGCAGCGATGAGCAGTTCTTC	CASSAMTSSDEQFF
few	TRBV7-2	TRBJ2-1	TRBD1	TGTGCCAGCAGCTTATCGACAGGGGGAGCCTACAATGAGCAGTTCTTC	CASSLSTGGAYNEQFF
NA	TRBV27	TRBJ2-7	NA	TGTGCCAGCAGTTCAACAGGGTACCCCTACGAGCAGTACTTC	CASSSTGYPYEQYF
NA	TRBV3-1	TRBJ2-2	TRBD2	TGTGCCAGCAGCCAAGACTCTAGCGGCACCGGGGAGCTGTTTTTT	CASSQDSSGTGELFF
NA	TRBV29-1	TRBJ2-1	TRBD1	TGCAGCGTCACCGGGACAGGGGAGTACAATGAGCAGTTCTTC	CSVTGTGEYNEQFF
NA	TRBV7-9	TRBJ2-7	TRBD2	TGTGCCAGCCGGAGCGGGAGGGCCGGGGAGCAGTACTTC	CASRSGRAGEQYF
few	TRBV25-1	TRBJ2-3	TRBD2	TGTGCCAGCAGTGGCGGTAGCGGGAGGGCCGCTACAGATACGCAGTATTTT	CASSGGSGRAATDTQYF
NA	TRBV7-9	TRBJ2-7	TRBD1	TGTGCCAGCAGCCCGCCCGGGACAGGGGGCCTCGAGCAGTACTTC	CASSPPGTGGLEQYF
NA	TRBV5-6	TRBJ2-7	TRBD2	TGTGCCAGCAGCTTAGGACTAGCGGCCGAGCAGTACTTC	CASSLGLAAEQYF
many	TRBV4-3	TRBJ2-1	TRBD2	TGCGCCAGCAGCCAAGCACTGGGGCGGGAGGTCAATGAGCAGTTCTTC	CASSQALGREVNEQFF
many	TRBV29-1	TRBJ2-7	NA	TGCAGCGTTATCTTAGCCGGAGGGCGGATCGAGCAGTACTTC	CSVILAGGRIEQYF
NA	TRBV19	TRBJ1-1	TRBD1	TGTGCCAGTAAAACAGGGGGGAACACTGAAGCTTTCTTT	CASKTGGNTEAFF
few	TRBV3-1	TRBJ2-7	TRBD1	TGTGCCAGCAGCCTCGGGACAGGGGACCCTCTTCAGTACTTC	CASSLGTGDPLQYF